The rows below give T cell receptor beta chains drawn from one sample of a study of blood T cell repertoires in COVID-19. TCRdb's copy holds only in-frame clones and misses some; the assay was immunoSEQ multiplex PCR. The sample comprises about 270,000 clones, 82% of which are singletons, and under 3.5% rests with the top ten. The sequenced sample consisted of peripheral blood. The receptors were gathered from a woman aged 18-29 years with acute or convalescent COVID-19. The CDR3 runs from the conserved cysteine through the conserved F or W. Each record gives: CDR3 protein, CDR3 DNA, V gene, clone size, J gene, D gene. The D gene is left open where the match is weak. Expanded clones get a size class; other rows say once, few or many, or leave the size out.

CDR3aa: CASSSTGTEATGELFF
CDR3nt: TGCGCCAGCAGCTCGACAGGGACTGAAGCCACCGGGGAGCTGTTTTTT
v_gene: TRBV5-1
abundance: -
j_gene: TRBJ2-2
d_gene: -

CDR3aa: CASSQEWTGKDEAFF
CDR3nt: TGTGCCAGCAGCCAAGAATGGACAGGGAAAGATGAAGCTTTCTTT
v_gene: TRBV4-2
abundance: -
j_gene: TRBJ1-1
d_gene: TRBD1

CDR3aa: CASSLFAWEGRLETQYF
CDR3nt: TGTGCCAGCAGCTTATTCGCGTGGGAGGGCCGTTTGGAGACCCAGTACTTC
v_gene: TRBV11-2
abundance: many
j_gene: TRBJ2-5
d_gene: TRBD2

CDR3aa: CASSLGTSGRASYEQYF
CDR3nt: TGTGCCAGCAGCTTAGGGACTAGCGGGAGGGCCTCCTACGAGCAGTACTTC
v_gene: TRBV11-2
abundance: once
j_gene: TRBJ2-7
d_gene: TRBD2

CDR3aa: CASSFSGLAVYNEQFF
CDR3nt: TGTGCCAGCAGCTTCTCGGGACTAGCTGTCTACAATGAGCAGTTCTTC
v_gene: TRBV7-2
abundance: -
j_gene: TRBJ2-1
d_gene: TRBD2

CDR3aa: CASSSGQGEHGYTF
CDR3nt: TGTGCCAGCAGTTCCGGACAGGGCGAGCATGGCTACACCTTC
v_gene: TRBV28
abundance: -
j_gene: TRBJ1-2
d_gene: TRBD1

CDR3aa: CASSTLEGRRNQPQHF
CDR3nt: TGTGCCAGCAGCACCCTAGAGGGTCGCCGAAATCAGCCCCAGCATTTT
v_gene: TRBV7-8
abundance: -
j_gene: TRBJ1-5
d_gene: -

CDR3aa: CASSPKLVYEQYF
CDR3nt: TGTGCCAGCAGCCCGAAACTAGTCTACGAGCAGTACTTC
v_gene: TRBV7-9
abundance: -
j_gene: TRBJ2-7
d_gene: -

CDR3aa: CASSLRSSLAYEQYF
CDR3nt: TGCGCCAGCAGCTTGAGGTCTAGCCTTGCCTACGAGCAGTACTTC
v_gene: TRBV5-1
abundance: -
j_gene: TRBJ2-7
d_gene: -

CDR3aa: CSGRRGYEQYF
CDR3nt: TGCAGTGGCCGTCGGGGGTACGAGCAGTACTTC
v_gene: TRBV20-1
abundance: -
j_gene: TRBJ2-7
d_gene: -

CDR3aa: CASRDTYTGELFF
CDR3nt: TGTGCCAGCCGGGACACCTACACCGGGGAGCTGTTTTTT
v_gene: TRBV15
abundance: -
j_gene: TRBJ2-2
d_gene: -

CDR3aa: CASSLSWSMNTEAFF
CDR3nt: TGTGCCAGCAGCTTATCGTGGAGCATGAACACTGAAGCTTTCTTT
v_gene: TRBV13
abundance: -
j_gene: TRBJ1-1
d_gene: -

CDR3aa: CASSQVFAGSPLHF
CDR3nt: TGTGCCAGCAGCCAAGTTTTCGCAGGGTCACCCCTCCACTTT
v_gene: TRBV14
abundance: -
j_gene: TRBJ1-6
d_gene: -

CDR3aa: CASSLVLWREGWISYEQYF
CDR3nt: TGTGCCAGCAGCTTGGTCCTTTGGAGGGAGGGTTGGATCTCCTACGAGCAGTACTTC
v_gene: TRBV5-4
abundance: -
j_gene: TRBJ2-7
d_gene: TRBD2

CDR3aa: CASSPGFGANYGYTF
CDR3nt: TGTGCCAGCTCGCCGGGGTTTGGAGCTAACTATGGCTACACCTTC
v_gene: TRBV18
abundance: -
j_gene: TRBJ1-2
d_gene: -

CDR3aa: CTSSQGGSEAFF
CDR3nt: TGCACCAGCAGCCAAGGAGGTTCTGAAGCTTTCTTT
v_gene: TRBV1
abundance: -
j_gene: TRBJ1-1
d_gene: -

CDR3aa: CASSPGQAPNTEAFF
CDR3nt: TGTGCCAGTAGTCCGGGACAGGCGCCGAACACTGAAGCTTTCTTT
v_gene: TRBV19
abundance: -
j_gene: TRBJ1-1
d_gene: TRBD1

CDR3aa: CSVGLTSDKQFF
CDR3nt: TGCAGCGTTGGCCTCACTAGCGATAAGCAGTTCTTC
v_gene: TRBV29-1
abundance: -
j_gene: TRBJ2-1
d_gene: TRBD2

CDR3aa: CATSDNGLGDHNEQFF
CDR3nt: TGTGCCACCAGTGACAACGGACTAGGGGACCACAATGAGCAGTTCTTC
v_gene: TRBV24-1
abundance: -
j_gene: TRBJ2-1
d_gene: TRBD2

CDR3aa: CAWSESSGKIGTQYF
CDR3nt: TGTGCCTGGAGTGAGAGTAGCGGGAAAATCGGTACGCAGTATTTT
v_gene: TRBV30
abundance: -
j_gene: TRBJ2-3
d_gene: TRBD2

CDR3aa: CASSWRESAYEQYF
CDR3nt: TGTGCCAGCAGTTGGAGGGAGTCCGCCTACGAGCAGTACTTC
v_gene: TRBV27
abundance: -
j_gene: TRBJ2-7
d_gene: -

CDR3aa: CASSSTVGVRETQYF
CDR3nt: TGTGCCAGCAGCTCGACAGTAGGAGTTAGGGAGACCCAGTACTTC
v_gene: TRBV5-6
abundance: -
j_gene: TRBJ2-5
d_gene: -

CDR3aa: CASSAPGARPDTQYF
CDR3nt: TGTGCCAGCAGCGCCCCAGGGGCCCGGCCAGATACGCAGTATTTT
v_gene: TRBV5-4
abundance: -
j_gene: TRBJ2-3
d_gene: -